This T cell receptor (beta chain) originates from a study of cytomegalovirus exposure and HLA in healthy donors (dated by TCRdb to 2016 to 2017). Notes on the research overall: In an earlier analysis of approximately 500 of the donors, 250 to 300 Gb of sequence data and 90 million to 120 million unique TCR beta sequences from about 179 million T cells were reported. An early release covering 550 to 650 HLA-typed donors comprised about 300 gigabases of sequencing data and 85 million to 100 million unique TCR sequences. Of the roughly 410 genotyped donors, 75% to 85% were placed in the genetic ancestry cluster associated with self-reported Caucasian donors. The aim of the study was to test whether cataloging public T cell receptors could identify signatures of past pathogen exposure. The T cell repertoires of 550 to 850 subjects were profiled by immunosequencing and related to cytomegalovirus serostatus. In addition to the first cohort of 500 to 850 subjects, a separate validation cohort of 120 different subjects was used. To predict cytomegalovirus infection status, the study brought together high-throughput TCR immunosequencing, statistical association of individual TCRs with disease status, and machine learning. To study patterns of TCR occurrence, a later analysis re-analyzed previously published TCR beta repertoires from 650 to 750 donors and added high-resolution HLA genotyping. The later analysis used no new phenotypic data to find candidate immune exposures, relying instead on TCR beta sequences and their occurrence across donors. An earlier analysis of 450 to 750 of the donors used high-throughput TCR beta sequencing to judge whether each TCR beta V gene segment behaved as functional or pseudogenic. Alongside the repertoire data, information on donor age, sex, ethnicity and CMV serostatus was compiled. In a later genetic analysis, genome-wide SNP genotypes for about 65% of the roughly 670 donors were used, and that subset was treated as a discovery cohort. Every discovery cohort repertoire had been produced on one sequencing platform. Class I and class II HLA loci were covered by the typing at four-digit resolution. Typing coverage differed by locus: A, B, C, DRB1 and DQB1 were typed in roughly 620-640 donors, DQA1 in 522, DPA1 in some 610, and DPB1 in 472. Because of strong linkage in the cohort, roughly five DR-DQ haplotypes were treated as single units for association and clustering. Among about 390 genotyped donors of the cohort, an average of about 240,000 unique TCR beta nucleotide sequences were sequenced per donor, approximately 20% of them non-productive.

A note on this clone: It lacks a known antigen. Per-nucleotide qualities are absent, and no much larger clonotype sits a single base away.

Library preparation used the immunoSEQ multiplex PCR assay. For the multiplex PCR, a mixture combining 60 forward primers for TCR Vbeta segments and 13 reverse primers for TCR Jbeta segments was used. Amplification of the CDR3 region of rearranged TCR beta genes was performed with a multiplex PCR assay on genomic DNA. On the Illumina HiSeq System, the amplified TCR beta libraries were sequenced as 87-base-pair reads. In the authors' own workflow: Across the 700 or so repertoires, a later analysis counted 80 million or so unique TCR beta chains, roughly 11 million of which were shared by at least two donors. To remove PCR and sequencing errors, raw reads were error-corrected and collapsed into unique sequences using a nearest-neighbor algorithm that merged closely related sequences. CDR3 sequences were aligned to IMGT reference sequences to assign V, D and J gene segments. Each retained sequence needed at least a six-nucleotide match to both a V gene segment and a J gene segment. Rearrangements were called productive when the CDR3 lacked stop codons and stayed in frame with V and J; all others were non-productive. CDR3 was defined according to IMGT convention as the region running from the second conserved V-encoded cysteine to the conserved J-encoded phenylalanine. The earlier analysis of fewer than 750 of the donors excluded sequences that lacked an unambiguous match to a single V gene segment. An earlier analysis of a few hundred of the donors classified V segments as functional when productive rearrangements were above 56.7% and as segregating when the standard deviation between donors was above 5%. A statistical classification framework was built for diagnosing cytomegalovirus status from the catalog of TCR beta chain sequences. In a later analysis, V and J genes were assigned by comparing TCR nucleotide sequences against IMGT/GENE-DB human TR gene sequences. In a later analysis, CDR3 sequences and most-parsimonious VDJ recombination scenarios were assigned using the TCRdist pipeline. In a later analysis, each TCR beta chain was defined by its CDR3 amino acid sequence together with its V-gene family, and reads without a unique V-gene family were excluded. As a way to deal with suspected cross-contamination and a sequencing artifact, a later analysis dropped approximately 570 nucleotide sequences that were highly shared and had low generation probability. In a later analysis, a clonal expansion index was calculated for each public chain from normalized within-repertoire ranks of inferred template counts. In a later analysis, generation probabilities were computed with a VDJ recombination model fitted to out-of-frame rearrangements, and the resulting probabilities were checked against IGoR. In a later analysis, TCR-TCR, TCR-HLA and TCR-CMV co-occurrence was scored with hypergeometric tests, and a repertoire-size bias correction was applied to TCR pairs. To estimate false discovery rates, a later analysis permuted the HLA or CMV assignments 20 times. In a later analysis, co-occurring TCRs were grouped with DBSCAN, and TCRdist sequence similarity was added when clustering was performed within HLA-allele-positive subsets. For co-occurrence clustering, repertoires with fewer than 30,000 or more than 120,000 public chains were excluded, along with four or five repertoires with anomalous nucleotide sharing. In its TCRdb copy, this immuneACCESS table keeps in-frame sequences only and misses some clones. Where compared with another copy, unresolved V genes explain less than half of these, and the others have no known cause. V, J and clone size reflect that table, while D and trimming were determined from the DNA. Counted in this sample were some 150,000 clones; around 81% of them appeared once. The top ten clones comprise over 5% of the sample.

CDR1 and CDR2, looked up from the germline V gene, are SGHDT and YYEEEE. Between the V and J ends, shortened by 3 bases and 6 bases respectively, the junction contains 10 bases. The CDR3 contains 12 residues, cysteine and phenylalanine counted. The kept DNA is CDR3 alone, 36 bases in frame from the first base. The cohort comprised several hundred healthy bone marrow donors. At the time of sampling, all cohort members were nominally healthy, though unrecorded immune exposures were likely present. The donor was CMV seropositive and belonged to the group of more than 250 seropositive cohort members. Each donor provided a peripheral blood sample, and peripheral blood mononuclear cells were used for TCR beta sequencing. The Qiagen DNeasy Blood Extraction Kit was used to extract genomic DNA from the blood cell samples. Points the paper makes about the study in general: A cluster of highly shared sequence variants was judged likely to be a technical artifact of the sequencing pipeline. The 87-base-pair reads could not distinguish some IMGT-functional V segments, including TRBV6-2 and TRBV6-3, so those segments were excluded. Roughly 15 rarely observed V segments, including chromosome 9 orphons, were excluded from the earlier analysis of about 610 of the donors because counts were too low. Three of the identified cytomegalovirus-associated TCR beta chains were confirmed in vitro to be specific for cytomegalovirus antigens. For the cohort, immune exposure information was limited to CMV serostatus. The presence/absence analyses assumed that sequencing depth was roughly uniform across donors, and that assumption may not be true. A later analysis found that HLA-associated TCR beta chains were more clonally expanded and had lower generation probabilities than equally common non-associated chains. While some public TCRs were present in many individuals, most TCR sequences turned up only very rarely across donors. It was suggested by the authors that the approach could potentially be generalized to other disease states and immunological phenotypes. Only TCR beta chains were sequenced in this cohort, and the absence of alpha or paired-chain data limited detectable features. A further reported finding was that TCR beta sequences accurately predicted the HLA-A and HLA-B alleles for most subjects in the first cohort. According to a later analysis, TCR association rates differed among HLA loci, with DRB1 alleles showing the most associated TCRs and HLA-C alleles showing the fewest. In a later analysis, about 17,000 TCR beta sequences were associated with specific HLA alleles at a false discovery rate of 0.05. The classifier was reported to diagnose cytomegalovirus status with high specificity and sensitivity in both the original and validation cohorts. The study listed over 150 TCR beta chains as associated with cytomegalovirus. Because HLA typing was unavailable for some donors at each locus, only the typed subset was used in association tests. Linkage disequilibrium might explain the correlated functional status among segregating V segments, but an unknown experimental factor could not be excluded. Most CMV-associated TCR beta chains appeared to be HLA-restricted in a later analysis, and the HLA associations seemed to be driven largely by CMV exposure. Strong co-occurrence of HLA alleles, especially DR and DQ, made assigning TCR associations to individual alleles difficult. According to a later analysis, parvovirus B19, influenza, CMV and Epstein-Barr virus appeared linked to several top co-occurrence clusters. In an earlier analysis of 587 of the donors, most TCR beta V segments were observed in productive rearrangements about 87% or about 30% of the time, broadly matching IMGT annotations. In a later genetic analysis, fewer N-insertions in productive TCRs were reported among donors in an Asian-associated ancestry cluster than the roughly 700-donor mean. In a later genetic analysis, a missense DCLRE1C variant was associated with V-gene and J-gene trimming of TCR beta chains, and the association was replicated in an independent cohort.

The V gene is TRBV5-6 and the J gene is TRBJ2-7; the D gene is perhaps TRBD2, on 6 matching bases. Sample: PBMCs. The sequence was collected from a woman between 40 and 50 years old in good health and CMV-seropositive. The CDR3 region: CASSSSVREQYF. DNA sequence: TGTGCCAGCAGCTCTAGCGTCCGCGAGCAGTACTTC.